A selection of T cell receptor beta chains follows, all from one sample in a study of blood T cell repertoires in COVID-19. The method was immunoSEQ multiplex PCR; TCRdb's version includes in-frame clones alone and lacks a portion of them. Of about 53,000 clones in the sample, 86% were seen once. Sample: peripheral blood. The receptors were sampled from a man aged 65-85 years with active COVID-19. The CDR3 runs from the conserved cysteine through the conserved F or W. The D gene is left open where the match is weak. The size field is filled for only some rows; it gives once, few, many or a size class.

j_call | d_call | v_call | clone_size | cdr3_aa | cdr3_nt
TRBJ1-2 | TRBD1 | TRBV18 | NA | CASSPLGQGDYGYTF | TGTGCCAGCTCACCGCTCGGACAGGGTGACTATGGCTACACCTTC
TRBJ2-7 | NA | TRBV3-1/TRBV3-2 | NA | CASSQDLPAKQGGEQYF | TGTGCCAGCAGCCAAGATCTTCCCGCTAAACAGGGCGGCGAGCAGTACTTC
TRBJ1-1 | NA | TRBV15 | NA | CATSSGRNTEAFF | TGTGCCACCAGCAGTGGGCGGAACACTGAAGCTTTCTTT
TRBJ2-7 | NA | TRBV6-5 | NA | CASSTMGAGGYEQYF | TGTGCCAGCAGTACGATGGGGGCTGGGGGCTACGAGCAGTACTTC
TRBJ2-3 | TRBD1 | TRBV19 | once | CASAPDRGSPDTQYF | TGTGCCAGTGCACCGGACAGGGGCTCCCCAGATACGCAGTATTTT
TRBJ1-1 | NA | TRBV5-1 | NA | CASSYDGGNTEAFF | TGCGCCAGCAGCTACGATGGCGGAAACACTGAAGCTTTCTTT
TRBJ1-6 | NA | TRBV30 | NA | CAWSRPGDSPLHF | TGTGCCTGGAGTCGCCCGGGGGATTCACCCCTCCACTTT
TRBJ2-5 | TRBD2 | TRBV9 | NA | CASSVGPVGGETQYF | TGTGCCAGCAGCGTAGGCCCCGTCGGGGGGGAGACCCAGTACTTC
TRBJ1-2 | TRBD1 | TRBV5-1 | NA | CASSLGTGGRGYTF | TGCGCCAGCAGCCTAGGGACAGGGGGACGGGGCTACACCTTC
TRBJ1-5 | TRBD1 | TRBV6-5 | NA | CASRGQVNQPQHF | TGTGCCAGCAGGGGACAGGTGAATCAGCCCCAGCATTTT
TRBJ2-3 | NA | TRBV5-1 | NA | CASHPLAPNSDTQYF | TGCGCCAGTCACCCACTAGCCCCTAATTCAGATACGCAGTATTTT
TRBJ2-1 | NA | TRBV6-6 | NA | CASSSSDYRFF | TGTGCCAGCAGTTCTAGCGATTATCGGTTCTTC
TRBJ1-4 | NA | TRBV6-5 | once | CACGDVGYEKLFF | TGTGCCTGCGGCGACGTTGGGTACGAAAAACTGTTTTTT
TRBJ2-2 | NA | TRBV6-4 | NA | CASSDSTDTGELFF | TGTGCCAGCAGTGACTCGACAGACACCGGGGAGCTGTTTTTT
TRBJ2-3 | TRBD2 | TRBV3-1/TRBV3-2 | NA | CASSQEGPRGTQYF | TGTGCCAGCAGCCAAGAGGGGCCGCGGGGGACGCAGTATTTT
TRBJ1-2 | TRBD1 | TRBV28 | once | CASSFPGTGGASSNGYTF | TGTGCCAGCAGTTTTCCAGGGACAGGGGGCGCGAGTAGTAATGGCTACACCTTC
TRBJ2-1 | NA | TRBV29-1 | once | CSVEAQQGWEQFF | TGCAGCGTTGAAGCCCAACAGGGTTGGGAGCAGTTCTTC
TRBJ2-7 | TRBD2 | TRBV10-3 | once | CAISESPTSGYEQYF | TGTGCCATCAGTGAGTCTCCGACTAGCGGGTACGAGCAGTACTTC
TRBJ2-7 | TRBD1 | TRBV18 | NA | CASSPEGQGIPYEQYF | TGTGCCAGCTCACCAGAAGGACAGGGGATACCCTACGAGCAGTACTTC
TRBJ1-2 | TRBD1 | TRBV7-2 | NA | CASSSRTGGSYGYTF | TGTGCCAGCAGCTCTAGGACAGGGGGGAGCTATGGCTACACCTTC
TRBJ1-2 | TRBD1 | TRBV7-8 | once | CASSFYRTGDGYTF | TGTGCCAGCAGTTTCTACCGGACAGGGGATGGCTACACCTTC
TRBJ2-7 | NA | TRBV11-3 | once | CASSLGVAVSSEQYF | TGTGCCAGCAGCTTAGGAGTGGCAGTATCTAGCGAGCAGTACTTC
TRBJ1-6 | NA | TRBV6-5 | NA | CASHSSSYNSPLHF | TGTGCCAGCCATAGCAGCTCCTATAATTCACCCCTCCACTTT
TRBJ1-4 | TRBD1 | TRBV10-3 | few | CAISRTGGNEKLFF | TGTGCCATCAGCCGGACAGGGGGAAATGAAAAACTGTTTTTT
TRBJ1-2 | NA | TRBV5-1 | NA | CASSEDSYGYTF | TGCGCCAGCAGCGAGGACAGCTATGGCTACACCTTC
TRBJ2-3 | NA | TRBV4-1 | NA | CASSQEMRGSTDTQYF | TGCGCCAGCAGCCAAGAGATGCGAGGTAGTACAGATACGCAGTATTTT
TRBJ2-7 | TRBD1 | TRBV5-1 | NA | CASSRGQGGARLSYEQYF | TGCGCCAGCAGCCGGGGACAGGGGGGCGCGAGGCTCTCCTACGAGCAGTACTTC
TRBJ2-7 | NA | TRBV11-3 | NA | CASSFSGPTREQYF | TGTGCCAGCAGCTTTAGCGGCCCGACGCGGGAGCAGTACTTC
TRBJ1-5 | NA | TRBV6-2/TRBV6-3 | NA | CASSIGQGPQHF | TGTGCCAGCAGCATAGGGCAGGGGCCCCAGCATTTT
TRBJ1-5 | NA | TRBV5-8 | NA | CASQPSLLGNQPQHF | TGTGCCAGCCAACCCAGTCTCTTGGGCAATCAGCCCCAGCATTTT
TRBJ1-1 | NA | TRBV5-1 | NA | CASSFQQGPGNTEAFF | TGCGCCAGCAGCTTCCAACAGGGCCCGGGGAACACTGAAGCTTTCTTT
TRBJ2-7 | TRBD2 | TRBV6-2/TRBV6-3 | NA | CASSLGTSADEQYF | TGTGCCAGCAGTCTCGGGACTAGCGCCGACGAGCAGTACTTC
TRBJ1-1 | NA | TRBV12-5 | NA | CASGPGYTEAFF | TGTGCTAGTGGTCCAGGCTACACTGAAGCTTTCTTT
TRBJ2-4 | TRBD1 | TRBV6-2/TRBV6-3 | NA | CASSYRGLFDIQYF | TGTGCCAGCAGTTACAGGGGGCTATTTGACATTCAGTACTTC
TRBJ1-6 | NA | TRBV11-2 | NA | CASSLDQQGLDSPLHF | TGTGCCAGCAGCTTAGATCAGCAGGGTCTGGATTCACCCCTCCACTTT
TRBJ1-2 | TRBD1 | TRBV5-4 | NA | CASSLGGSGTGSYYGYTF | TGTGCCAGCAGCTTGGGGGGCTCCGGGACAGGGAGCTACTATGGCTACACCTTC
TRBJ1-2 | NA | TRBV27 | once | CASSLSQSAGGDYGYTF | TGTGCCAGCAGTTTATCCCAATCCGCAGGAGGGGACTATGGCTACACCTTC
TRBJ2-7 | NA | TRBV15 | NA | CATSRDLQGTEQYF | TGTGCCACCAGCAGAGATCTACAGGGAACCGAGCAGTACTTC
TRBJ2-2 | TRBD2 | TRBV7-2 | once | CASSSPGLANTGELFF | TGTGCCAGCAGCTCCCCCGGACTAGCGAACACCGGGGAGCTGTTTTTT
TRBJ2-5 | TRBD1 | TRBV30 | once | CAWRDRAKTQYF | TGTGCCTGGAGAGACAGGGCCAAGACCCAGTACTTC
TRBJ2-1 | NA | TRBV4-3 | NA | CASSPSLAPYNEQFF | TGCGCCAGCAGCCCCTCCCTAGCCCCCTACAATGAGCAGTTCTTC
TRBJ2-1 | TRBD1 | TRBV7-6 | medium-sized | CASSLTGTGRNEQFF | TGTGCCAGCAGCTTAACTGGGACAGGAAGGAATGAGCAGTTCTTC
TRBJ2-5 | TRBD2 | TRBV9 | NA | CASSPYPGGGGYQETQYF | TGTGCCAGCAGCCCCTATCCTGGCGGGGGGGGATACCAAGAGACCCAGTACTTC
TRBJ1-2 | NA | TRBV4-3 | NA | CASSPRTDYGYTF | TGCGCCAGCAGCCCGCGGACTGACTATGGCTACACCTTC
TRBJ2-2 | NA | TRBV29-1 | NA | CRAGGGQGFGTGELFF | TGCCGCGCCGGGGGGGGACAGGGCTTTGGCACCGGGGAGCTGTTTTTT
TRBJ2-5 | TRBD1 | TRBV5-5 | NA | CASSSVLPGQGNPQETQYF | TGTGCCAGCAGCTCAGTTCTCCCGGGACAGGGGAACCCTCAAGAGACCCAGTACTTC
TRBJ1-1 | NA | TRBV6-1 | NA | CASSEGRVGKKAFF | TGTGCCAGCAGTGAAGGGAGGGTGGGTAAGAAAGCTTTCTTT
TRBJ1-2 | TRBD1 | TRBV7-6 | NA | CASSLGGQGVNYGYTF | TGTGCCAGCAGCTTAGGGGGACAGGGGGTTAACTATGGCTACACCTTC
TRBJ2-3 | TRBD2 | TRBV7-3 | NA | CASSLAGGVDTQYF | TGTGCCAGCAGCTTAGCGGGGGGCGTAGATACGCAGTATTTT
TRBJ2-1 | NA | TRBV11-3 | NA | CASSLKRNEQFF | TGTGCCAGCAGCTTAAAGAGAAATGAGCAGTTCTTC
TRBJ2-7 | TRBD2 | TRBV15 | NA | CATSRGSGGFKSYEQYF | TGTGCCACCAGCCGGGGTAGCGGGGGGTTCAAATCCTACGAGCAGTACTTC
TRBJ2-1 | TRBD1 | TRBV7-8 | NA | CASSSGQGDEQFF | TGTGCCAGCAGCTCAGGACAGGGCGATGAGCAGTTCTTC
TRBJ1-1 | TRBD1 | TRBV29-1 | NA | CSVGRGRNTEAFF | TGCAGCGTTGGCAGGGGGCGAAACACTGAAGCTTTCTTT
TRBJ2-2 | NA | TRBV6-5 | NA | CASQALRTGELFF | TGTGCCAGCCAAGCCCTGCGGACCGGGGAGCTGTTTTTT